The following is a T cell receptor (beta chain) sequence with its context. Its antigen is as yet unknown. Authors' processing steps: ImmunoSEQ gave junction-only sequences without quality scores, so filtering differed. Sequencing used immunoSEQ multiplex PCR; TCRdb keeps in-frame clones, though not all of them. From that table come the V and J calls and clone size; the DNA was used to work out D and trimming. The data contain under 850,000 clones, just under 75% of them singletons. The source of the sample is a study of shared clonotypes between healthy human individuals. On the study more broadly: Three CD4 naive, three CD4 memory, two CD8 naive and one CD8 memory plate were used per donor. Whole-study findings and limits: A limitation of the genetic and exposure-history diversity represented arose from few donors. In the sorted subsets, rarefaction showed sequencing was incomplete despite large depth.

V was pared by 4 bases and J by 0 bases, with 9 bases between. This CDR3 is 14 amino acids long. Germline V gene lookup returns CDR1 MNHEY and CDR2 SVGAGI. The TCR originated in a woman aged 25 to 39 in good health. The source material was memory CD4+ T cells sorted from blood. Subset given: CD45RA-negative fraction. The gene calls are TRBV6-5 and TRBJ1-1; D is undetermined. CDR3 in DNA: TGTGCCAGCAGTTTCGGCAGAGTGAACACTGAAGCTTTCTTT. Translation: CASSFGRVNTEAFF.